A selection of T cell receptor beta chains follows, all from one sample in a study of early T cells in non-severe SARS-CoV-2 infection. Each CDR3 protein gets one entry after TCRdb re-called the 5' RACE reads with MiXCR. The data show 65,000 to 75,000 distinct CDR3 sequences, with 9.5% to 13% seen just once and 3% to 4% held by the top ten. The sequenced sample was whole blood. All receptors come from an adult who was a healthcare worker with PCR-confirmed SARS-CoV-2 infection or an uninfected control (not recorded which). The CDR3 runs from the conserved cysteine through the conserved F or W. Each record gives: CDR3 DNA, CDR3 protein, CDR3 length, clone size, V gene, D gene, J gene. D genes are given only for firm matches. Some rows mark clone size as missing; the rest say once, few, many or name a class of expanded clone.

CDR3 DNA: TGCAGTGCACGGAGGACTAGCGGGGGGACTAGCACAGATACGCAGTATTTT
CDR3 protein: CSARRTSGGTSTDTQYF
CDR3 length: 17
clone size: .
V gene: TRBV20-1
D gene: TRBD2
J gene: TRBJ2-3

CDR3 DNA: TGTGCCAGCAGCACCCAAGGGGACAATTCACCCCTCCACTTT
CDR3 protein: CASSTQGDNSPLHF
CDR3 length: 14
clone size: many
V gene: TRBV5-5
D gene: .
J gene: TRBJ1-6

CDR3 DNA: TGTGCCAGCAGTTCCTCTAGCGGGAGTTGGAATGAGCAGTTCTTC
CDR3 protein: CASSSSSGSWNEQFF
CDR3 length: 15
clone size: many
V gene: TRBV27
D gene: TRBD2
J gene: TRBJ2-1

CDR3 DNA: TGTGCCAGCAGAGGAACAAACCGTTACGAGCAGTACTTC
CDR3 protein: CASRGTNRYEQYF
CDR3 length: 13
clone size: few
V gene: TRBV7-2
D gene: .
J gene: TRBJ2-7

CDR3 DNA: TGCAGTGCTAGGAGGGGGCCCCCTGCCAATGAGCAGTTCTTC
CDR3 protein: CSARRGPPANEQFF
CDR3 length: 14
clone size: many
V gene: TRBV20-1
D gene: TRBD1
J gene: TRBJ2-1

CDR3 DNA: TGCGCCAGCAGCTCCCAGGCGGGACAGGGGAATTCACCCCTCCACTTT
CDR3 protein: CASSSQAGQGNSPLHF
CDR3 length: 16
clone size: few
V gene: TRBV5-1
D gene: TRBD1
J gene: TRBJ1-6

CDR3 DNA: TGTGCCAGCAGTTTTCTATCCTCCTACGAGCAGTACTTC
CDR3 protein: CASSFLSSYEQYF
CDR3 length: 13
clone size: many
V gene: TRBV12-3/TRBV12-4
D gene: .
J gene: TRBJ2-7

CDR3 DNA: TGCGCCAGCAATCGGGGGCACGGTGAAGCTTTCTTT
CDR3 protein: CASNRGHGEAFF
CDR3 length: 12
clone size: many
V gene: TRBV10-2
D gene: .
J gene: TRBJ1-1

CDR3 DNA: TGTGCCAGCAGCTTGGTGCAAAGGGATTCAGAGACCCAGTACTTC
CDR3 protein: CASSLVQRDSETQYF
CDR3 length: 15
clone size: many
V gene: TRBV5-6
D gene: .
J gene: TRBJ2-5

CDR3 DNA: TGTGCCAGTAGTAAAACAGGGCAGGGCGAGCAGTACTTC
CDR3 protein: CASSKTGQGEQYF
CDR3 length: 13
clone size: .
V gene: TRBV19
D gene: .
J gene: TRBJ2-7

CDR3 DNA: TGCGCCAGCAGCCAAGATCTAGGGTTACGTGAGCAGTTCTTC
CDR3 protein: CASSQDLGLREQFF
CDR3 length: 14
clone size: many
V gene: TRBV4-1
D gene: .
J gene: TRBJ2-1

CDR3 DNA: TGTGCCAGCAGCTTAGGCGACGGCGAGCAGTACTTC
CDR3 protein: CASSLGDGEQYF
CDR3 length: 12
clone size: .
V gene: TRBV7-6
D gene: .
J gene: TRBJ2-7

CDR3 DNA: TGTGCCAGCAGCCAAGTGGTGGGTGCAGATACGCAGTATTTT
CDR3 protein: CASSQVVGADTQYF
CDR3 length: 14
clone size: few
V gene: TRBV4-2
D gene: .
J gene: TRBJ2-3